Following are 20 T cell receptor beta chains from one sample sequenced in a study of T cell changes during pregnancy in multiple sclerosis. The method was immunoSEQ multiplex PCR; TCRdb's version includes in-frame clones alone and lacks a portion of them. The profile covers tens of thousands of clones, with around 92% appearing a single time and less than 2.5% taken by the ten largest. Sequenced material: peripheral blood, taken in the third trimester of pregnancy. The source is a female donor with multiple sclerosis, enrolled in a pregnancy study.

The chain couples TRBV7-3 to TRBJ2-1, with D maybe TRBD2 (5 bases). Deletions cut 4 bases from V and 2 bases from J, with 12 bases between. CDR1 SGHTA and CDR2 FQGTGA come from the germline V gene. The CDR3 is 15 residues long. CDR3 protein: CASSYERHPYNEQFF. The CDR3 DNA is TGTGCCAGCAGCTATGAGCGGCATCCCTACAATGAGCAGTTCTTC.

The rearrangement uses TRBV7-9 and TRBJ1-1; unclear D gene. CDR1 SEHNR and CDR2 FQNEAQ come from the germline V gene (reference sequence). CDR3 length equals 13 residues. V was pared by 3 bases and J by 7 bases, with 12 bases between. DNA for the CDR3: TGTGCCAGCAGCTTTCGGGAGGAGTTTGAAGCTTTCTTT. Protein sequence: CASSFREEFEAFF.

The chain uses TRBV5-1 and TRBJ2-7, with 7 bases aligning to TRBD1. The germline V gene has CDR1 SGHRS and CDR2 YFSETQ. The CDR3 covers 14 residues. With 1 base clipped from V and 4 bases from J, the junction kept 5 bases outside the gene matches. CDR3 bases: TGCGCCAGCAGCTTGAGCGACAGGGCTTACGAGCAGTACTTC. Residues: CASSLSDRAYEQYF. The whole variable domain, remainder taken from reference TRBV5-1 and TRBJ2-7, is KAGVTQTPRYLIKTRGQQVTLSCSPISGHRSVSWYQQTPGQGLQFLFEYFSETQRNKGNFPGRFSGRQFSNSRSEMNVSTLELGDSALYLCASSLSDRAYEQYFGPGTRLTVT.

V usage is TRBV7-2 and J usage is TRBJ1-1, with D maybe TRBD1 (5 bases). V was cut by 1 base and J by 0 bases, with 9 bases left in between. Per germline, CDR1 SGHTA and CDR2 FQGNSA. The CDR3 contains 15 residues. CDR3 DNA sequence: TGTGCCAGCAGCTTAGTTCCAGGGTTGAACACTGAAGCTTTCTTT. It yields the protein CASSLVPGLNTEAFF.

The chain combines TRBV9 with TRBJ1-1, with D perhaps matching TRBD1 (5 bases). Germline loops: CDR1 SGDLS, CDR2 YYNGEE. The CDR3 is made up of 14 amino acids. V lost 4 bases, J lost 4 bases, and 14 bases lay in between. CDR3 bases: TGTGCCAGCAGCCCCTGGGGGGAGGGCACTGAAGCTTTCTTT. Translated, it gives CASSPWGEGTEAFF. The full variable domain, completed using reference TRBV9 and TRBJ1-1, is DSGVTQTPKHLITATGQRVTLRCSPRSGDLSVYWYQQSLDQGLQFLIQYYNGEERAKGNILERFSAQQFPDLHSELNLSSLELGDSALYFCASSPWGEGTEAFFGQGTRLTVV.

The chain links TRBV25-1 to TRBJ2-7; 12 positions agree with TRBD2. With 4 bases clipped from V and 7 bases from J, the junction kept 5 bases outside the gene matches. The germline V gene encodes CDR1 MGHDK and CDR2 SYGVNS. CDR3 length: 14 residues. The CDR3 reads CASSVLAGGKEQYF. The CDR3 DNA reads TGTGCCAGCAGTGTACTAGCGGGAGGTAAAGAGCAGTACTTC.

With regard to this clone: Sequence at one end of the junction differs from germline and may be a read error. The genes are TRBV7-7 and TRBJ2-2; D is uncertain. This CDR3 region has 14 residues. Germline V CDR1 and CDR2: SSHAT, FNYEAQ (reference sequence). The CDR3, as DNA: TGTGCTAGCAGCTTAGTCCAGAACACCGGGGAGCTGTTTTTT. This encodes CASSLVQNTGELFF.

This sequence joins TRBV7-2 and TRBJ2-7; 10 bases are shared with TRBD1. V dropped 4 bases and J dropped 4; count of bases not matched to a gene: 4. Germline CDR1 SGHTA, CDR2 FQGNSA. This CDR3 is 14 amino acids long. CDR3 sequence: CASSSGQGYYEQYF. The CDR3, as DNA: TGTGCCAGCAGCTCGGGACAGGGGTATTACGAGCAGTACTTC.

V is TRBV4-3 and J is TRBJ2-2, with 12 bases that match TRBD1. The CDR3 has 17 amino acids. Germline CDR1 LGHNA, CDR2 YSLEER. The ends lost 2 bases at V and 6 bases at J; junction bases unmatched: 7. CDR3 in DNA: TGCGCCAGCAGCCAAATCGGGACAGGGGGCTTTCCCGGGGAGCTGTTTTTT. It yields the protein CASSQIGTGGFPGELFF.

The V and J genes are TRBV7-2 and TRBJ1-3; D not certain. This CDR3 has 15 residues. Germline V CDR1 and CDR2: SGHTA, FQGNSA. The germline V and J ends were trimmed by 6 bases and 0 bases, with 12 bases remaining between them. The CDR3 loop is CASSLDGSSGNTIYF. In DNA, the CDR3 is TGTGCCAGCAGTCTGGACGGGAGCTCTGGAAACACCATATATTTT.

This clone was seen a single time. V and J are TRBV7-2 and TRBJ2-1, with 11 bases fitting TRBD2. This CDR3 is 15 amino acids long. Germline lookup yields CDR1 SGHTA and CDR2 FQGNSA. The V segment lost 5 bases and the J segment 4 bases; nucleotides outside the gene matches: 4. The CDR3 nucleotides are TGTGCCAGCAGCCGTGGGACTAGCGGATACAATGAGCAGTTCTTC. Residues: CASSRGTSGYNEQFF.

The genes are TRBV6-4 and TRBJ2-2, with 7 positions matching TRBD1. CDR1 and CDR2 from the germline V gene are MRHNA and SNTAGT. There are 14 residues in the CDR3. V dropped 2 bases and J dropped 5; count of bases not matched to a gene: 2. CDR3 nucleotides: TGTGCCAGCAGTGACGGGACAGAGACCGGGGAGCTGTTTTTT. It codes for CASSDGTETGELFF.

This clone was observed once. This rearrangement joins TRBV2 to TRBJ2-7; 10 positions match TRBD2. Per the germline V gene, CDR1 is SNHLY and CDR2 is FYNNEI. The CDR3 spans 14 residues. V lost 5 bases to trimming and J lost 2 bases; unmatched junction nucleotides: 3. DNA for the CDR3: TGTGCCAGCAGTACTAGCGGGATTCCCTACGAGCAGTACTTC. Protein product: CASSTSGIPYEQYF.

V is TRBV27 and J is TRBJ1-1; D not certain. The germline V gene has CDR1 MNHEY and CDR2 SMNVEV (reference sequence). V lost 3 bases and J 1 base, leaving 6 bases between the germline ends. The CDR3 length is 13 residues. The CDR3 DNA follows: TGTGCCAGCAGTTTGACTGGGAACACTGAAGCTTTCTTT. This encodes CASSLTGNTEAFF.

CDR3 DNA sequence: TGTGCCAGCAGCTTAGAGGCAGAGCGGGATACGCAGTATTTT. Amino acids: CASSLEAERDTQYF. The J gene is TRBJ2-3, the V gene TRBV7-6, with D possibly being TRBD2 (5 bases). The germline V gene has CDR1 SGHVS and CDR2 FNYEAQ. The germline V and J ends were trimmed by 1 base and 6 bases, with 11 bases remaining between them. The CDR3 totals 14 residues.

The chain has TRBV2 and TRBJ1-1; no firm D call. V was clipped by 6 bases and J by 5 bases, with 13 bases between them. Germline loops: CDR1 SNHLY, CDR2 FYNNEI. The CDR3 totals 13 residues. The CDR3 spells CASSINERTEAFF. CDR3 in DNA: TGTGCCAGCAGCATTAATGAGAGAACTGAAGCTTTCTTT.

A single count supports this clone. The chain employs TRBV5-6 and TRBJ2-3; 7 nucleotides line up with TRBD2. Looked up from germline, CDR1 is SGHDT and CDR2 is YYEEEE. The junction had 3 bases not matched to a gene; V was cut back by 0 bases and J by 2 bases. The CDR3 extends over 15 amino acids. DNA of the CDR3: TGTGCCAGCAGCTTGGGGCTAGCGGTCACAGATACGCAGTATTTT. Protein sequence: CASSLGLAVTDTQYF.

J is TRBJ1-4 and V is TRBV28; D possibly corresponds to TRBD1 (5 bases). Trimming stripped 7 bases from V and 8 bases from J, with 20 bases between. The CDR3 runs 15 residues. Germline CDR1 and CDR2: MDHEN and SYDVKM. As DNA, the CDR3 is TGTGCCAGCACCCCCGGGGGGGGAGGGTGGGAAAAACTGTTTTTT. It is translated as CASTPGGGGWEKLFF.

V usage is TRBV6-1 and J usage is TRBJ1-4; D gene unclear. The CDR3 consists of 14 residues. Germline lookup yields CDR1 MNHNS and CDR2 SASEGT. V lost 7 bases and J 0 bases, leaving 9 bases between the germline ends. CDR3 protein: CASTYFATNEKLFF. For the CDR3, the DNA is TGTGCCAGCACCTACTTTGCAACTAATGAAAAACTGTTTTTT.

This clone was picked up one time. One junction end disagrees with the germline gene, perhaps due to a read error. V and J are TRBV6-1 and TRBJ1-1, with 7 bases aligning to TRBD1. Germline-derived CDR1 and CDR2 are MNHNS and SASEGT. CDR3 length: 15 amino acids. The CDR3 loop is CASSEPGQMNAEAFF. The CDR3 DNA reads as TGTGCCAGCAGTGAACCGGGACAGATGAACGCTGAAGCTTTCTTT.